This T cell receptor beta chain was sequenced for a study of T-cell reconstitution after alpha-beta-depleted transplantation in children. Study-level findings and limits: The study traced high day-60 TCRbeta diversity in some patients to surviving recipient T cells and thymic progenitors.

The library targeted TCRbeta and was prepared with unique molecular identifiers. MiXCR, run by TCRdb on the PCR reads, gives a single entry per CDR3 protein. Of 240,000 or so distinct CDR3 sequences listed, roughly 8.2% are singletons. From germline, CDR1 is SGHTA and CDR2 FQGNSA. V was shortened by 1 base and J by 7 bases, with 13 bases between the two germline ends. The CDR3 runs to 14 residues. This clonotype was detected a few times. The antigen is unknown. The sequence derives from a male patient aged 5 to 17 who had a stem cell transplant for acute lymphoblastic leukemia, so the T cells may come from the graft donor. The chain couples TRBV7-2 to TRBJ2-5, with D possibly called TRBD1 or TRBD2 (6 bases each). The material was PBMCs, mostly from graft donor cells, obtained 180 days after TCRalphabeta/CD19-depleted stem cell transplant. The CDR3 coding sequence is TGTGCCAGCAGCTTAGGTAGCGAGGGGGGGACCCAGTACTTC. As protein: CASSLGSEGGTQYF.